This TCR beta chain appears in the sequencing data of a study of identical twins. Study findings and constraints: There were fewer insertions in abundant cord blood beta clonotypes, but memory repertoires showed no such pattern. Compared with unrelated sharing, twin-shared out-of-frame alpha sequences had more low-probability sequences.

V was shortened by 4 bases and J by 2 bases, with 15 bases between the two germline ends. The CDR3 sequence is 16 residues long. Looked up from germline, CDR1 is SGHDT and CDR2 is YYEEEE. TCRdb used MiXCR to reprocess the 5' RACE reads, holding one entry per CDR3 protein. The profile shows some 760,000 distinct CDR3 sequences, 18% of them singletons. Remarks on this clonotype: The antigen is not known.

The same sample was also used in a study of T cells expressing NK-cell markers. From that report: The eight sequenced donors comprised seven who were HCMV-seropositive and one who was seronegative.

The TCR was taken from a young woman in good health. Sequenced: PBMCs. The chain employs TRBV5-6 and TRBJ2-2, with TRBD1 as a possible D gene (6 bases). The CDR3 sequence is CASSGAGTLNTGELFF. The CDR3 coding sequence is TGTGCCAGCAGCGGCGCCGGGACACTCAACACCGGGGAGCTGTTTTTT.